The clone carrying this TCR beta chain has a handful of counts. Its cognate antigen is unknown. The data belong to a study of read filtering for tumor transcriptome and immune sequencing. Study-level results: The sorted CD138-negative fraction was a mixed bone marrow immune population, not purified T cells.

This CDR3 has 14 amino acids. The germline CDR1 and CDR2 sequences are DFQATT and SNEGSKA (reference sequence). Molecular barcoded adaptors covering alpha/delta and beta/gamma chains were used on roughly 400 ng RNA. One entry per CDR3 protein results from TCRdb running MiXCR on the reads. The sample has fewer than 90,000 distinct CDR3 sequences; approximately 13% are singletons. The chain links TRBV20-1 to TRBJ1-2; no clear D. The origin of this receptor is a donor at least 40 years old with multiple myeloma. Sequencing was performed on a population of CD138-negative cells sorted from bone marrow. This CDR3 is CSANSINGNYGYTF. The CDR3 nucleotides are TGCAGCGCAAACAGCATCAACGGGAACTATGGCTACACCTTC.